The 26 T cell receptor beta chains in this list originate from one sample, sequenced in a study of blood T cell repertoires in COVID-19 (dated by TCRdb to the early 2020s). The method behind the library was the immunoSEQ multiplex PCR assay. TCRdb provides this immuneACCESS table in a form limited to in-frame rearrangements. Some clones are lacking; in checked studies, under half of them reflect an unresolved V gene, and why the rest are absent is not known. In this sample the table shows 150,000 or so clones, over 75% of which occur a single time. The ten largest clonotypes hold over 35% of the sample. Sequences were obtained from peripheral blood. These TCRs come from a human donor in a cohort sampled during active COVID-19.

The rearrangement uses TRBV7-2 and TRBJ2-1, with unresolved D. The CDR3 spans 15 residues. Germline V gives CDR1 SGHTA, CDR2 FQGNSA. V was cut by 4 bases and J by 1 base, with 11 bases left in between. The DNA for the CDR3 is TGTGCCAGCAGCTCCCCGTCGGGTTCCTACAATGAGCAGTTCTTC. Protein: CASSSPSGSYNEQFF.

This clone has more than one count but fewer than ten. The chain recombines TRBV4-3 with TRBJ2-5, with D possibly being TRBD1 (6 bases). CDR1 is LGHNA and CDR2 is YSLEER in the germline V gene. The CDR3 has 15 residues. With 0 bases removed from V and 5 bases from J, the gap between germline ends came to 13 bases. The CDR3 sequence is CASSQDGGPRETQYF. CDR3 in DNA: TGCGCCAGCAGCCAAGATGGGGGCCCGAGGGAGACCCAGTACTTC.

This chain connects TRBV7-3 to TRBJ1-6, with D hard to call. There are 13 residues in the CDR3. From germline, CDR1 is SGHTA and CDR2 FQGTGA. Trimming took 0 bases from V and 13 from J, leaving 10 bases between them. CDR3 coding DNA: TGTGCCAGCAGCTTAACCGCCGGTAGCCCCCTCCACTTT. Its protein is CASSLTAGSPLHF.

Written as DNA, the CDR3 is TGCGCCAGCAGGGATAGAGCCGGGAGGGAGACCCAGTACTTC. This encodes CASRDRAGRETQYF. This rearrangement joins TRBV5-1 to TRBJ2-5, with TRBD2 identical over 7 bases. Per the germline V gene, CDR1 is SGHRS and CDR2 is YFSETQ. CDR3 size: 14 residues. V shed 5 bases, J shed 5 bases, and the junction held 9 bases outside the gene matches. Full variable domain (rest looked up from reference TRBV5-1 and TRBJ2-5): KAGVTQTPRYLIKTRGQQVTLSCSPISGHRSVSWYQQTPGQGLQFLFEYFSETQRNKGNFPGRFSGRQFSNSRSEMNVSTLELGDSALYLCASRDRAGRETQYFGPGTRLLVL.

This clone was recorded only once. The chain has TRBV5-6 and TRBJ1-3; D remains unclear. Germline V gene sequence: CDR1 SGHDT, CDR2 YYEEEE. V was shortened by 5 bases and J by 0 bases, with 6 bases between the two germline ends. This CDR3 contains 13 residues. The CDR3 bases are TGTGCCAGCAGGCAGGTCTCTGGAAACACCATATATTTT. It specifies CASRQVSGNTIYF.

The chain couples TRBV4-2 to TRBJ1-2; 7 bases align to TRBD1. Germline loops: CDR1 LGHNA, CDR2 YNFKEQ. Trimming took 3 bases from V and 3 from J; bases not matched to a gene: 7. The CDR3 consists of 15 residues. The CDR3 bases are TGTGCCAGCAGCCACCCAGACAGGGCTGACTATGGCTACACCTTC. It translates to CASSHPDRADYGYTF.

V usage is TRBV24-1 and J usage is TRBJ2-1; TRBD2 matches at 12 bases. The CDR3 runs 16 residues. The junction had 7 bases not matched to a gene; V was cut back by 7 bases and J by 4 bases. Germline V gene data show CDR1 as KGHDR and CDR2 as SFDVKD. CDR3 coding DNA: TGTGCCACCAGGCCTGGGACTAGCGGGCAGTACAATGAGCAGTTCTTC. This gives the protein CATRPGTSGQYNEQFF.

This chain joins TRBV7-2 and TRBJ1-3; D is uncertain. CDR3 length: 15 residues. CDR1 SGHTA and CDR2 FQGNSA come from the germline V gene. V lost 1 base to trimming and J lost 0 bases, with 7 bases between them. The CDR3 is CASSLGHTSGNTIYF. The CDR3 region has the DNA TGTGCCAGCAGCTTAGGACACACCTCTGGAAACACCATATATTTT. Full variable domain (rest looked up from reference TRBV7-2 and TRBJ1-3): GAGVSQSPSNKVTEKGKDVELRCDPISGHTALYWYRQSLGQGLEFLIYFQGNSAPDKSGLPSDRFSAERTGGSVSTLTIQRTQQEDSAVYLCASSLGHTSGNTIYFGEGSWLTVV.

The rearrangement joins TRBV7-2 to TRBJ2-7; D remains unclear. The V gene lost 3 bases and the J gene lost 0 bases, with 9 bases spanning the gap. The CDR3 is made up of 14 amino acids. Germline V lookup: CDR1 SGHTA, CDR2 FQGNSA. CDR3 residues: CASSFPHSSYEQYF. In DNA, the CDR3 is TGTGCCAGCAGCTTCCCCCACAGCTCCTACGAGCAGTACTTC.

V gene TRBV19 combines with J gene TRBJ1-1; no definite D call. V gave up 4 bases and J gave up 3 bases, with 9 bases separating them. The CDR3 consists of 13 residues. The germline gives CDR1 LNHDA, CDR2 SQIVND (reference sequence). The DNA for the CDR3 is TGTGCCAGTAGTACGACATTGGACACTGAAGCTTTCTTT. Its protein product is CASSTTLDTEAFF.

The V and J genes are TRBV5-6 and TRBJ1-1; D possibly corresponds to TRBD1 (5 bases). Trimming left V 4 bases short and J 2 bases short, with 15 bases between. This CDR3 region has 15 residues. The germline CDR1 and CDR2 sequences are SGHDT and YYEEEE. CDR3 DNA sequence: TGTGCCAGCAGCCCTATTAGGGGACTTAACACTGAAGCTTTCTTT. Translating it yields CASSPIRGLNTEAFF. Complete variable domain (other parts from reference TRBV5-6 and TRBJ1-1): DAGVTQSPTHLIKTRGQQVTLRCSPKSGHDTVSWYQQALGQGPQFIFQYYEEEERQRGNFPDRFSGHQFPNYSSELNVNALLLGDSALYLCASSPIRGLNTEAFFGQGTRLTVV.

The chain has TRBV10-3 and TRBJ1-4; 9 bases match TRBD1. Germline loops: CDR1 ENHRY, CDR2 SYGVKD. Losses at the gene ends were 5 bases for V and 7 bases for J; bases not matched to a gene: 5. This CDR3 comprises 14 residues. The CDR3 DNA sequence: TGTGCCATCAGTTCCGACAGGGGGGGTGAAAAACTGTTTTTT. Residues: CAISSDRGGEKLFF.

This clone was counted once. V and J are TRBV3-1 (or the pseudogene TRBV3-2) and TRBJ1-1; TRBD1 might be the D (5 bases). V was cut by 6 bases and J by 3 bases, with 17 bases left in between. This CDR3 spans 15 amino acids. Germline V gene lookup returns CDR1 LGHDT and CDR2 YNNKEL (reference sequence). For the CDR3, the DNA is TGTGCCAGCAGTCATGGGGGAGGGAGGCACACTGAAGCTTTCTTT. It codes for CASSHGGGRHTEAFF.

V is TRBV27 and J is TRBJ2-7; 9 bases are shared with TRBD1. Germline loops: CDR1 MNHEY, CDR2 SMNVEV (reference sequence). V gave up 3 bases and J gave up 4 bases; unmatched junction bases: 4. The CDR3 spans 14 residues. DNA for the CDR3: TGTGCCAGCAGTTTCGGACAGGGGTGGTACGAGCAGTACTTC. Its translation: CASSFGQGWYEQYF.

The rearrangement links TRBV2 to TRBJ2-3; no definite D call. The germline gives CDR1 SNHLY, CDR2 FYNNEI. The V gene lost 4 bases and the J gene lost 2 bases, with 7 bases spanning the gap. The CDR3 length is 13 residues. The CDR3 DNA sequence: TGTGCCAGCAGTGTAATTTCCACAGATACGCAGTATTTT. This translates into CASSVISTDTQYF.

The chain carries TRBV21-1 and TRBJ1-5; the table's TRBD1 call for D was not verified on the DNA. TRBV21-1 is a documented pseudogene. This CDR3 has 17 amino acids. As DNA, the CDR3 is TGTGCCAGCAGCAACCGACAGGGGAATGAGGGCAATCAGCCCCAGCATTTT. This encodes CASSNRQGNEGNQPQHF.

The CDR3 DNA sequence: TGTGCCAGCAGCGTAGTTGGCAGGGGCGATGAGCAGTTCTTC. Translating it yields CASSVVGRGDEQFF. The chain links TRBV9 to TRBJ2-1; a weak D match, TRBD1 (6 bases). Germline CDR1 reads SGDLS; CDR2 reads YYNGEE. V lost 0 bases, J lost 8 bases, and 12 bases lay in between. The CDR3 covers 14 residues.

The chain uses TRBV7-2 and TRBJ2-1, with TRBD2 identical over 9 bases. V trimming: 5 bases; J trimming: 4 bases; junction bases outside the gene matches: 6. Looked up from germline, CDR1 is SGHTA and CDR2 is FQGNSA. This CDR3 contains 15 residues. DNA of the CDR3: TGTGCCAGCAGCCTCCAGCGGGGGGCTTACAATGAGCAGTTCTTC. It translates to CASSLQRGAYNEQFF.

The chain employs TRBV27 and TRBJ1-2; TRBD1 might be the D (6 bases). There are 13 residues in the CDR3. V was shortened by 6 bases and J by 5 bases, with 13 bases between the two germline ends. Germline CDR1 is MNHEY and CDR2 is SMNVEV (reference sequence). In nucleotides, the CDR3 is TGTGCCAGCAGCTTTACAGGGTTGTATGGCTACACCTTC. It encodes CASSFTGLYGYTF.

V usage is TRBV9 and J usage is TRBJ2-5; the match to TRBD2 covers 10 bases. The V segment lost 2 bases and the J segment 1 base; nucleotides outside the gene matches: 2. Germline V lookup: CDR1 SGDLS, CDR2 YYNGEE. The CDR3 is 15 amino acids. CDR3 nucleotides: TGTGCCAGCAGCGTCAGCGGGGGGGTCCAAGAGACCCAGTACTTC. As protein: CASSVSGGVQETQYF.

This chain connects TRBV5-4 to TRBJ2-5, with 8 bases that match TRBD1. Germline V gene data show CDR1 as SGHNT and CDR2 as YYREEE (reference sequence). With V trimmed by 1 base and J by 2 bases, 4 bases remained unmatched. This CDR3 region has 15 residues. DNA for the CDR3: TGTGCCAGCAGCTTGCCAGGACAGGGACAAGAGACCCAGTACTTC. It specifies CASSLPGQGQETQYF. The whole variable domain, remainder taken from reference TRBV5-4 and TRBJ2-5, is ETGVTQSPTHLIKTRGQQVTLRCSSQSGHNTVSWYQQALGQGPQFIFQYYREEENGRGNFPPRFSGLQFPNYSSELNVNALELDDSALYLCASSLPGQGQETQYFGPGTRLLVL.

The chain is built from TRBV7-2 and TRBJ2-1; 10 nucleotides agree with TRBD2. Looked up from germline, CDR1 is SGHTA and CDR2 is FQGNSA. V gave up 4 bases and J gave up 5 bases; unmatched junction bases: 8. The CDR3 loop spans 16 amino acids. DNA for the CDR3: TGTGCCAGCAGCTCAAATAGCGGGGGGTCAGACAATGAGCAGTTCTTC. As protein: CASSSNSGGSDNEQFF. Supplemented by reference TRBV7-2 and TRBJ2-1, the full variable domain reads GAGVSQSPSNKVTEKGKDVELRCDPISGHTALYWYRQSLGQGLEFLIYFQGNSAPDKSGLPSDRFSAERTGGSVSTLTIQRTQQEDSAVYLCASSSNSGGSDNEQFFGPGTRLTVL.

The chain has TRBV19 and TRBJ1-1, with no clear D. Per germline, CDR1 LNHDA and CDR2 SQIVND (reference sequence). CDR3 size: 12 residues. Trimming stripped 7 bases from V and 10 bases from J, with 16 bases between. CDR3 DNA sequence: TGTGCCAGTACTCCCCCCGAGGGAGTAGCTTTCTTT. Its protein is CASTPPEGVAFF.

V usage is TRBV20-1 and J usage is TRBJ2-5; D call uncertain. The CDR3 contains 11 residues. V gave up 6 bases and J gave up 5 bases, with 10 bases separating them. Germline values: CDR1 DFQATT, CDR2 SNEGSKA (reference sequence). The CDR3 region is CSAPWLETQYF. The CDR3 nucleotides are TGCAGTGCCCCTTGGCTGGAGACCCAGTACTTC.

The chain carries TRBV9 and TRBJ1-2; D is perhaps TRBD1 (5 bases). Trimming left V 0 bases short and J 7 bases short, with 13 bases between. Germline loops: CDR1 SGDLS, CDR2 YYNGEE. This CDR3 has 14 amino acids. DNA of the CDR3: TGTGCCAGCAGCGTAGCGGCGGGACGGGGTGGCTACACCTTC. This sequence encodes CASSVAAGRGGYTF.

This clone was counted a few times. This sequence joins TRBV7-6 and TRBJ1-5; D may be TRBD1 (6 bases). Germline values: CDR1 SGHVS, CDR2 FNYEAQ. CDR3 size: 15 residues. Trimming took off 1 base at V and 6 bases at J, with 13 bases between the two ends. This chain's CDR3 is CASSLEAGAGQPQHF. The DNA for the CDR3 is TGTGCCAGCAGCTTAGAAGCGGGGGCAGGTCAGCCCCAGCATTTT. Filled out from reference TRBV7-6 and TRBJ1-5, the complete variable domain reads GAGVSQSPRYKVTKRGQDVALRCDPISGHVSLYWYRQALGQGPEFLTYFNYEAQQDKSGLPNDRFSAERPEGSISTLTIQRTEQRDSAMYRCASSLEAGAGQPQHFGDGTRLSIL.